Reported below is one T cell receptor (beta chain). The target antigen is unknown. The data belong to a study of T cell responses to AZD1222 COVID-19 vaccine. Study-level points and caveats: There were repertoire samples only from the period after the peak T cell response.

V gave up 1 base and J gave up 8 bases; unmatched junction bases: 4. CDR1 SGHTA and CDR2 FQGNSA come from the germline V gene. The CDR3 extends over 14 amino acids. The repertoire was sequenced with immunoSEQ multiplex PCR; TCRdb's copy has only in-frame clones and lacks some. The sample contains roughly 130,000 clones, around 90% of which appear only once. The specimen was peripheral blood, collected on day 0 of AZD1222 vaccination. The receptor's source is an adult in good health. The J gene is TRBJ1-2, the V gene TRBV7-2; 10 bases match TRBD1. CDR3 amino acids: CASSLEGTGDGYTF. The CDR3 region has the DNA TGTGCCAGCAGCTTAGAGGGGACAGGGGACGGCTACACCTTC. Full variable domain (outside the CDR3, taken from reference TRBV7-2 and TRBJ1-2): GAGVSQSPSNKVTEKGKDVELRCDPISGHTALYWYRQSLGQGLEFLIYFQGNSAPDKSGLPSDRFSAERTGGSVSTLTIQRTQQEDSAVYLCASSLEGTGDGYTFGSGTRLTVV.